What follows are 6 T cell receptor beta chains derived from one specimen sequenced in a study of shared clonotypes between healthy human individuals. The method was immunoSEQ multiplex PCR; TCRdb's version includes in-frame clones alone and lacks a portion of them. The table lists approximately 700,000 clones, less than 80% of them singletons. Input material: memory CD4+ T cells sorted from blood. This sample's subset: CD45RA-negative fraction. The receptors were sampled from a woman in her twenties or thirties in good health.

This chain links TRBV28 with TRBJ1-1, with 7 positions matching TRBD1. CDR3 length: 15 residues. Trimming removed 8 bases from V and 2 bases from J; junction bases left unmatched: 11. From germline, CDR1 is MDHEN and CDR2 SYDVKM. CDR3 amino acids: CASRHRGRENTEAFF. The CDR3, as DNA: TGTGCCAGCCGCCACAGGGGCAGGGAAAACACTGAAGCTTTCTTT.

The chain has TRBV7-2 and TRBJ2-4; 8 bases are shared with TRBD2. CDR1 and CDR2 from the germline V gene are SGHTA and FQGNSA. Trimming took 5 bases from V and 1 from J; bases not matched to a gene: 4. This CDR3 contains 15 residues. CDR3 DNA sequence: TGTGCCAGCAGCCCGGGGGGGTCGGCCAAAAACATTCAGTACTTC. Protein product: CASSPGGSAKNIQYF.

This clone was counted a few times. V usage is TRBV19 and J usage is TRBJ2-3, with D tentatively TRBD2 (6 bases). V gave up 6 bases and J gave up 2 bases, with 21 bases separating them. CDR3 length equals 17 residues. Germline V CDR1 and CDR2: LNHDA, SQIVND (reference sequence). CDR3: CASSKSGRAGPTDTQYF. In nucleotides, the CDR3 is TGTGCCAGTAGCAAATCTGGAAGAGCGGGCCCCACAGATACGCAGTATTTT. Complete variable domain (other parts from reference TRBV19 and TRBJ2-3): DGGITQSPKYLFRKEGQNVTLSCEQNLNHDAMYWYRQDPGQGLRLIYYSQIVNDFQKGDIAEGYSVSREKKESFPLTVTSAQKNPTAFYLCASSKSGRAGPTDTQYFGPGTRLTVL.

The chain links TRBV28 to TRBJ2-1; possibly TRBD1 for D (7 bases). V was pared by 7 bases and J by 12 bases, with 16 bases between. The CDR3 has 12 amino acids. The germline V gene encodes CDR1 MDHEN and CDR2 SYDVKM. Here the CDR3 reads CASIRQGGRQFF. CDR3 DNA sequence: TGTGCCAGCATTAGACAGGGAGGAAGGCAGTTCTTC.

This clone has just one count. The gene calls are TRBV14 and TRBJ2-5, with D uncertain. Per germline, CDR1 SGHDN and CDR2 FVKESK. Trimming pared 3 bases from V and 0 bases from J, leaving 17 bases between. The CDR3 is 17 amino acids. CDR3 coding DNA: TGTGCCAGCAGCCAGCCGGGTGTTCGGAGCGACCAAGAGACCCAGTACTTC. It translates to CASSQPGVRSDQETQYF.

This rearrangement joins TRBV21-1 to TRBJ1-1; the D call in the table, TRBD1, was not verified against the DNA. TRBV21-1 is a pseudogene locus. CDR3 length: 16 residues. As DNA, the CDR3 is TGTGCCAGCAGCAGGAACACTTACAGGGCTAACACTGAAGCTTTCTTT. It is translated as CASSRNTYRANTEAFF.